These 3 T cell receptor beta chains were sequenced from one sample in a study of cytomegalovirus exposure and HLA in healthy donors. Produced via immunoSEQ multiplex PCR; TCRdb's table is partial and in-frame only. In the table there are roughly 100,000 clones, about 85% of which are singletons. The material sequenced was PBMCs. The receptor source for this set is a woman between 18 and 29 years old in good health and CMV-seropositive.

The genes are TRBV11-3 and TRBJ2-7; TRBD2 agrees at 7 bases. Germline loops: CDR1 SGHNT, CDR2 YENEEA. V shed 5 bases and J 7 bases; nucleotides not matched to a gene: 11. The CDR3 extends over 14 amino acids. CDR3 residues: CASSPDSGGREQYF. Here the CDR3 DNA reads TGTGCCAGCAGCCCGGACTCGGGGGGTCGAGAGCAGTACTTC.

The gene calls are TRBV6-1 and TRBJ2-2; maybe TRBD2 (5 bases). The CDR3 runs to 15 residues. The V end lost 10 bases, the J end lost 0 bases, and 15 bases lay between the germline ends. The germline gives CDR1 MNHNS, CDR2 SASEGT. The CDR3 DNA reads as TGTGCCACACGTAGAGAGGGTTCGAACACCGGGGAGCTGTTTTTT. Translated, it gives CATRREGSNTGELFF.

This clone was detected only a few times. The chain recombines TRBV18 with TRBJ2-7; a weak D match, TRBD1 (5 bases). CDR1 is KGHSH, CDR2 LQKENI, per germline. The CDR3 totals 13 residues. V was clipped by 2 bases and J by 3 bases, with 8 bases between them. Here the CDR3 reads CASSPRRGYEQYF. DNA of the CDR3: TGTGCCAGCTCACCAAGAAGGGGCTACGAGCAGTACTTC.